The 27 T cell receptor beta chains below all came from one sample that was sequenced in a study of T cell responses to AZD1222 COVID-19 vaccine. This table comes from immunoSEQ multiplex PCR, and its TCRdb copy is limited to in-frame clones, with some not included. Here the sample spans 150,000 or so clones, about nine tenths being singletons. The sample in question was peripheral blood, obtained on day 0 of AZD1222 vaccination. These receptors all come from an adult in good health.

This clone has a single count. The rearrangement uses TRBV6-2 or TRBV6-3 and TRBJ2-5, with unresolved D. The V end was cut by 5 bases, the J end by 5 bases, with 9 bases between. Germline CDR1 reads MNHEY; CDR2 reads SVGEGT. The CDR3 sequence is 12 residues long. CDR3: CASSQYGETQYF. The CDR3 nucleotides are TGTGCCAGCAGTCAGTACGGGGAGACCCAGTACTTC.

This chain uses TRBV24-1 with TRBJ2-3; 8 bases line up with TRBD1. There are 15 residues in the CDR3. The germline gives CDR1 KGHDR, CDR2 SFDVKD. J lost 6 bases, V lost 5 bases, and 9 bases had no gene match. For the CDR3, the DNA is TGTGCCACCAGTGCCTCGGACAGGGTGGTGGATACGCAGTATTTT. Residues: CATSASDRVVDTQYF.

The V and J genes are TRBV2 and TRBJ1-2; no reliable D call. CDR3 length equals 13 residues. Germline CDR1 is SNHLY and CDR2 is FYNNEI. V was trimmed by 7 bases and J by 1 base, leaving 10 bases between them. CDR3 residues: CASKHAINYGYTF. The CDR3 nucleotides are TGTGCCAGCAAACACGCTATTAACTATGGCTACACCTTC.

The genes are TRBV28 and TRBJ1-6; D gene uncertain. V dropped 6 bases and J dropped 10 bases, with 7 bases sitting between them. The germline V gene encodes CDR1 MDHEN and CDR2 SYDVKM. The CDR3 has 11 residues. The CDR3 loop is CASSAVSPLHF. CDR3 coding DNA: TGTGCCAGCAGCGCAGTATCACCCCTCCACTTT.

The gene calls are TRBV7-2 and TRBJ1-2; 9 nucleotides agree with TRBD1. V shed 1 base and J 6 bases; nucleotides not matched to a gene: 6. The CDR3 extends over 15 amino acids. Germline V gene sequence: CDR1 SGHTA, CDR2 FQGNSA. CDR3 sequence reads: CASSLGRTGADGYTF. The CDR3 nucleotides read TGTGCCAGCAGCTTAGGGAGGACAGGGGCTGATGGCTACACCTTC.

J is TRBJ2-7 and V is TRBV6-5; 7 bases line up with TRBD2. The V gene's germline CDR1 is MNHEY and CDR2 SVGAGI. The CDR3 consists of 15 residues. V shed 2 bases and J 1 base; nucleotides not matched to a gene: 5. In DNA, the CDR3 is TGTGCCAGCAGTTACGAAGCGGGGATTTCCTACGAGCAGTACTTC. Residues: CASSYEAGISYEQYF.

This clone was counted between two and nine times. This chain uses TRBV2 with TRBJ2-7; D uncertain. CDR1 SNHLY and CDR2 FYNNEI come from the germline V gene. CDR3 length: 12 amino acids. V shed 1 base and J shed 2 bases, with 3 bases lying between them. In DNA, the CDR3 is TGTGCCAGCAGTGAAGGCGCCTACGAGCAGTACTTC. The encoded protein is CASSEGAYEQYF.

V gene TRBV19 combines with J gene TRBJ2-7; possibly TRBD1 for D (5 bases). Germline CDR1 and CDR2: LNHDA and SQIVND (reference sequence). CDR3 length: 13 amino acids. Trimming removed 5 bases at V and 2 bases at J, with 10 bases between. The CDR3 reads CASSAGQAYEQYF. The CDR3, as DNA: TGTGCCAGTAGTGCTGGACAAGCCTACGAGCAGTACTTC.

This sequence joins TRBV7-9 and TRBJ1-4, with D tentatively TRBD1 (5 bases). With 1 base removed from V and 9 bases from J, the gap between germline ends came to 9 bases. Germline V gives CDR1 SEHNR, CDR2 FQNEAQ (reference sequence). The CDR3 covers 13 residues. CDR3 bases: TGTGCCAGCAGCTTAGGGGGCAGCCAAAAACTGTTTTTT. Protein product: CASSLGGSQKLFF.

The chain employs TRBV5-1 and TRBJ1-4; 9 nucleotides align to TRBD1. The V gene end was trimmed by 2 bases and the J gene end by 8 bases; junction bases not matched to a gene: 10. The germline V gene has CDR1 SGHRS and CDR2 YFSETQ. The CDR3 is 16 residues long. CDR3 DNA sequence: TGCGCCAGCAGCTTTGACCGGGACAGGGTTGGCGAAAAACTGTTTTTT. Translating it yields CASSFDRDRVGEKLFF.

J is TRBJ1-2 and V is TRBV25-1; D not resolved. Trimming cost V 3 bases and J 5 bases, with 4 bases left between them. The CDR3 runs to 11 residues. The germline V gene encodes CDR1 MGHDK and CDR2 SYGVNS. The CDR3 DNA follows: TGTGCCAGCAGTGACGTTTATGGCTACACCTTC. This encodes CASSDVYGYTF.

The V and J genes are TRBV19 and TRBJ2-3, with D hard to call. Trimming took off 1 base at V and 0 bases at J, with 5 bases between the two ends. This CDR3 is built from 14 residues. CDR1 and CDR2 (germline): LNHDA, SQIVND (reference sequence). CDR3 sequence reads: CASSIGGSTDTQYF. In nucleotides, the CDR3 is TGTGCCAGTAGTATAGGGGGAAGCACAGATACGCAGTATTTT.

The CDR3: CASSEGSSQPQHF. The CDR3 region has the DNA TGTGCCAGCAGTGAGGGTTCATCTCAGCCCCAGCATTTT. The chain recombines TRBV6-4 with TRBJ1-5; D gene ambiguous. The length of the CDR3 is 13 residues. Trimming stripped 3 bases from V and 6 bases from J, with 9 bases between. CDR1 MRHNA and CDR2 SNTAGT come from the germline V gene.

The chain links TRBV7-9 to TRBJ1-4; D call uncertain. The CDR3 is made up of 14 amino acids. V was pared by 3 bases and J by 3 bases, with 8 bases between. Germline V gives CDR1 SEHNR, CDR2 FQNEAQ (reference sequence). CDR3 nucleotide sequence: TGTGCCAGCAGCTTCCAAGGGTCTAATGAAAAACTGTTTTTT. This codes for CASSFQGSNEKLFF. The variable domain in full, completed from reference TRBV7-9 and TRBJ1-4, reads DTGVSQNPRHKITKRGQNVTFRCDPISEHNRLYWYRQTLGQGPEFLTYFQNEAQLEKSRLLSDRFSAERPKGSFSTLEIQRTEQGDSAMYLCASSFQGSNEKLFFGSGTQLSVL.

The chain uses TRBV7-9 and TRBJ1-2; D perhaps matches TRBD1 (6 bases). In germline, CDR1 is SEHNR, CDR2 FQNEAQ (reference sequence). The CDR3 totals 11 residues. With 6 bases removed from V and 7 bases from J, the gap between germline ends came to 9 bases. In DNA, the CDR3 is TGTGCCAGCAGTCCAGGGGTTGGCTACACCTTC. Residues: CASSPGVGYTF.

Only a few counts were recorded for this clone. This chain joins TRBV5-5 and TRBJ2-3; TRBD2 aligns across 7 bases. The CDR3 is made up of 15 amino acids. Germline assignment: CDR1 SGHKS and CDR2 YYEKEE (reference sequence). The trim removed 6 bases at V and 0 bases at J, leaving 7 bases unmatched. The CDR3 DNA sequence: TGTGCCAGCATGGGGGGGTTTTCTAGCACAGATACGCAGTATTTT. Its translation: CASMGGFSSTDTQYF.

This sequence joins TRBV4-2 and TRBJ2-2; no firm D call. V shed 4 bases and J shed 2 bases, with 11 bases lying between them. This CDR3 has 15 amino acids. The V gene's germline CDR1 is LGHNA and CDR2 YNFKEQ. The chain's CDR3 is CASSPEWVNTGELFF. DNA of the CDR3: TGTGCCAGCAGCCCCGAGTGGGTTAACACCGGGGAGCTGTTTTTT.

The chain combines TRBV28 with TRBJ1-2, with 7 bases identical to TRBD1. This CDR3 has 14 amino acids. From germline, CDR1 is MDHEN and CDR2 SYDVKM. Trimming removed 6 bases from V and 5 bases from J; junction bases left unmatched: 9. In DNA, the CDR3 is TGTGCCAGCAGACCCGGACAGGTTAGGTATGGCTACACCTTC. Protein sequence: CASRPGQVRYGYTF.

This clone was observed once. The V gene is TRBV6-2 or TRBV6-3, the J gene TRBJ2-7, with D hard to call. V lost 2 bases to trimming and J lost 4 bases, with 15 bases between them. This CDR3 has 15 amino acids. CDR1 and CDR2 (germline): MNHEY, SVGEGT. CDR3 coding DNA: TGTGCCAGCAGTTACAACAATAGGGCAAGGTACGAGCAGTACTTC. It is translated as CASSYNNRARYEQYF.

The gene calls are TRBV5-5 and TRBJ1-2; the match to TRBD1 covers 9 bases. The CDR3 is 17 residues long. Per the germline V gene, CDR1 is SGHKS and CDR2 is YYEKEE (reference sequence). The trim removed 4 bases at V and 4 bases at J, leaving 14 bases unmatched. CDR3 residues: CASSRDRASVEIYGYTF. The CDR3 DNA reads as TGTGCCAGCAGCCGGGACAGGGCGTCGGTGGAGATCTATGGCTACACCTTC. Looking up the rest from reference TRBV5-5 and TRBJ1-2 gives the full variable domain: DAGVTQSPTHLIKTRGQQVTLRCSPISGHKSVSWYQQVLGQGPQFIFQYYEKEERGRGNFPDRFSARQFPNYSSELNVNALLLGDSALYLCASSRDRASVEIYGYTFGSGTRLTVV.

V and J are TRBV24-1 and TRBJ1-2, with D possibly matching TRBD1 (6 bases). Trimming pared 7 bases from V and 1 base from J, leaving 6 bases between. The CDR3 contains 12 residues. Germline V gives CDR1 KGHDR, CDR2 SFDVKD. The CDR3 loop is CATRTGNYGYTF. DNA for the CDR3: TGTGCCACCAGGACAGGTAACTATGGCTACACCTTC.

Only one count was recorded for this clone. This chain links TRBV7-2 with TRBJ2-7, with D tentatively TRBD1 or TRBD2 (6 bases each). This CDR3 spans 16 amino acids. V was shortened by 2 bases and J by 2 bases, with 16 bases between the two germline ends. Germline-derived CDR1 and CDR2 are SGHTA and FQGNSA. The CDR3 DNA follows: TGTGCCAGCAGCTTAATCGCCGGGGGCCTACCCTACGAGCAGTACTTC. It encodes CASSLIAGGLPYEQYF.

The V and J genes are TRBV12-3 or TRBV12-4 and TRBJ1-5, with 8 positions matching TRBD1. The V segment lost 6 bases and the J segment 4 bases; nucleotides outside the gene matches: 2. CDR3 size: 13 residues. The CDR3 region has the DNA TGTGCCAGCAGCAACAGGGGGAATCAGCCCCAGCATTTT. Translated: CASSNRGNQPQHF.

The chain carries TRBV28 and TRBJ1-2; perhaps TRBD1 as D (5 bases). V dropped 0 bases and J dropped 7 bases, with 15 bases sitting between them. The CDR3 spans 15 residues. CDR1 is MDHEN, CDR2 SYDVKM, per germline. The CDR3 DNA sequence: TGTGCCAGCAGTTTATGGGGGGTGCGGGGAGGTGGCTACACCTTC. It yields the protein CASSLWGVRGGGYTF.

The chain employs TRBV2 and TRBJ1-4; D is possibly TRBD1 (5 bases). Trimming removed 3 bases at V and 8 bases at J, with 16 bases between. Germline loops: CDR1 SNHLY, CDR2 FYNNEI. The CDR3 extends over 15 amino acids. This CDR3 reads CASSDVGASGEKLFF. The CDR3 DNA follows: TGTGCCAGCAGTGATGTCGGGGCGAGCGGCGAAAAACTGTTTTTT.

CDR3 sequence: CASSRNLWTSGANQETQYF. The CDR3 nucleotides read TGCGCCAGCAGCCGAAACCTCTGGACTAGCGGGGCAAACCAAGAGACCCAGTACTTC. The V call is TRBV5-1, the J call TRBJ2-5; 12 nucleotides match TRBD2. V trimming: 4 bases; J trimming: 0 bases; junction bases outside the gene matches: 13. Germline-derived CDR1 and CDR2 are SGHRS and YFSETQ. The CDR3 loop spans 19 amino acids.

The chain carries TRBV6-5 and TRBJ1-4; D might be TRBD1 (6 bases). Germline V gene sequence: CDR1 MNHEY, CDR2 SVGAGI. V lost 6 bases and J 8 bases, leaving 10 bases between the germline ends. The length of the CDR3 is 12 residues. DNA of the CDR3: TGTGCCAGCAGAAAGGGGGGAGAAAAACTGTTTTTT. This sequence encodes CASRKGGEKLFF.